These T cell receptor beta chains were read from a single sample in a study of prognosis after radiotherapy for stage I lung cancer. TCRdb analysed the multiplex PCR reads with MiXCR anew, one entry per CDR3 protein. The sample lists 15,000 to 20,000 distinct CDR3 sequences; 50% were seen once. Here the sequenced sample was PBMCs, taken before or after stereotactic body radiation therapy (not recorded which). These receptors were taken from a donor over 45 with non-small cell lung cancer. CDR3s include the opening cysteine and the closing phenylalanine or tryptophan.

TRBV7-9,TRBJ1-2,CASSSSGAHYGYTF
TRBV7-2,TRBJ2-1,CASSSAGGINEQFF
TRBV9,TRBJ1-2,CASSVGQGANYFYTF
TRBV15,TRBJ2-7,CATILVTGGSNEQYF
TRBV15,TRBJ1-5,CATSRGSTVDLRQPQHF
TRBV5-1,TRBJ2-2,CASSLVDGELFF
TRBV11-3,TRBJ1-1,CASPRTFFSNTEAFF
TRBV7-9,TRBJ2-7,CASSIWTSGYYEQYF
TRBV25-1,TRBJ2-2,CASIKGQCLFTGELFF
TRBV6-1,TRBJ2-1,CASSTGASSKDNEQFF
TRBV5-1,TRBJ1-2,CASSLGDTINYGYTF
TRBV2,TRBJ1-4,CASSEARQGVEKLFF
TRBV27,TRBJ2-2,CASRRTGPTGELFF
TRBV12-3/TRBV12-4,TRBJ2-1,CASSLIVQGRFF
TRBV12-3/TRBV12-4,TRBJ1-3,CASSPGTIGNTIYF
TRBV12-3/TRBV12-4,TRBJ1-1,CAARGASGTEAFF
TRBV11-2,TRBJ1-6,CASSLKGTNSPLHF
TRBV15,TRBJ1-1,CATSTANTEAFF
TRBV11-1,TRBJ1-1,CASSLVRGRGRKGTEAFF
TRBV7-9,TRBJ2-7,CASSLVYGSSYEQYF
TRBV9,TRBJ1-6,CASSIGTGPDLHF
TRBV11-2,TRBJ1-1,CASSSGRTLEAFF
TRBV10-3,TRBJ2-3,CAISETDTQYF
TRBV9,TRBJ1-5,CASSALGQSNQPQHF